The rows below give T cell receptor beta chains drawn from one sample of a study of blood T cells in healthy people across ages. TCRdb analysed the 5' RACE reads with MiXCR anew, one entry per CDR3 protein. The sample lists 380,000 or so distinct CDR3 sequences; 45% to 60% were seen once. The sequenced sample consisted of blood. These receptors were taken from a man between 60 and 75 years old in good health. Both conserved end residues are part of each CDR3. D genes are given only for firm matches. The size field is filled for only some rows; it gives once, few, many or a size class.

clone size,V gene,D gene,CDR3 length,J gene,CDR3 DNA,CDR3 protein
-,TRBV20-1,-,13,TRBJ2-1,TGCAGTGCTCCCTGGGCAGGGTACAATGAGCAGTTCTTC,CSAPWAGYNEQFF
-,TRBV20-1,-,15,TRBJ2-3,TGCAGTGCTAGTGGGGACCTTGACCGCACAGATACGCAGTATTTT,CSASGDLDRTDTQYF
-,TRBV11-1,TRBD2,20,TRBJ2-1,TGTGCCAGCAGCTCACGGGGCGGCCTAGCGGGGGCCGACTCCTACAATGAGCAGTTCTTC,CASSSRGGLAGADSYNEQFF
-,TRBV28,TRBD1,16,TRBJ2-7,TGTGCCAGCAGTTTCCCAGGGACAGGGGGCGCCTACGAGCAGTACTTC,CASSFPGTGGAYEQYF
-,TRBV12-5,-,13,TRBJ1-2,TGTGCTAGTGCCCTCTGGGGCGTTGATGGCTACACCTTC,CASALWGVDGYTF
-,TRBV5-1,-,15,TRBJ2-7,TGCGCCAGCAAATCGGCGGGACGGGGGATCTACGAGCAGTACTTC,CASKSAGRGIYEQYF
few,TRBV20-1,-,14,TRBJ2-3,TGCAGTGCCCCTGGGGACCCTAGCACAGATACGCAGTATTTT,CSAPGDPSTDTQYF
-,TRBV6-2/TRBV6-3,TRBD2,15,TRBJ2-5,TGTGCCAGCAGTTACGGCCGAGCGGGAGTGGATGAGCAGTACTTC,CASSYGRAGVDEQYF
many,TRBV4-3,TRBD1,15,TRBJ1-6,TGCGCCAGCAGAGAGGACAGGGCGGGTAATTCACCCCTCCACTTT,CASREDRAGNSPLHF
-,TRBV20-1,-,16,TRBJ2-7,TGCAGTCTTGGGGCCCCGGCAAGGGGCGCCTACAATGAGCAGTACTTC,CSLGAPARGAYNEQYF
few,TRBV24-1,TRBD1,12,TRBJ2-5,TGTGCCACCAGTGAGACAGGGAATGAGCAGTACTTC,CATSETGNEQYF
-,TRBV28,-,17,TRBJ2-7,TGTGCCAGCAGTTTATTTCGTCTAGCGGACAGCTCCTACGAGCAGTACTTC,CASSLFRLADSSYEQYF
-,TRBV20-1,-,13,TRBJ2-5,TGCAGTGCTACAGCGATGGGGGGAGAGACCCAGTACTTC,CSATAMGGETQYF
-,TRBV12-3/TRBV12-4,-,15,TRBJ1-2,TGTGCCAGCAGTTTGGCCCCGGGCAGGCAGTATGGCTACACCTTC,CASSLAPGRQYGYTF
-,TRBV20-1,TRBD2,14,TRBJ2-1,TGCAGTGCTCCCCGTCGGGGGGAAGGGGATGAGCAGTTCTTC,CSAPRRGEGDEQFF
once,TRBV4-3,-,16,TRBJ2-7,TGCGCCAGCAGCCAAGTAAGGGGGGACAGTGCTTACGAGCAGTACTTC,CASSQVRGDSAYEQYF
-,TRBV11-1,-,14,TRBJ2-3,TGTGCCAGCAGCATGTTACAGAATCCAGATACGCAGTATTTT,CASSMLQNPDTQYF
-,TRBV6-2/TRBV6-3,-,12,TRBJ2-5,TGTGCCAGCACCCTAGGGCAGGGGCCTCAGTACTTC,CASTLGQGPQYF
-,TRBV3-1,TRBD2,14,TRBJ2-1,TGTGCCAGCAGCCAAGAGGTACTAGCGACTGAGCAGTTCTTC,CASSQEVLATEQFF
-,TRBV20-1,TRBD2,15,TRBJ2-5,TGCAGTGCTTACCCTATAGCGGGAGGCCAAGAGACCCAGTACTTC,CSAYPIAGGQETQYF
-,TRBV20-1,-,15,TRBJ1-5,TGCAGTGCGACATTGGTGAGGGGCCCCGGTCAGCCCCAGCATTTT,CSATLVRGPGQPQHF
-,TRBV28,-,15,TRBJ2-3,TGTGCCAGCACCTCACAAACACTCCTCACAGATACGCAGTATTTT,CASTSQTLLTDTQYF
few,TRBV20-1,TRBD1,14,TRBJ2-7,TGCAGTGCTGGACAGGGGGGCAGGGGCTACGAGCAGTACTTC,CSAGQGGRGYEQYF
-,TRBV9,-,15,TRBJ1-1,TGTGCCAGCAGCGCGACTGTGGGTGGGAACACTGAAGCTTTCTTT,CASSATVGGNTEAFF
-,TRBV28,-,19,TRBJ1-5,TGTGCCAGCAGTGTGCCTGGGGGGCCAGTGATCAATAGCAATCAGCCCCAGCATTTT,CASSVPGGPVINSNQPQHF
-,TRBV7-6,TRBD2,15,TRBJ2-1,TGTGCCAGCAGCCTCGGAGCGGGGACGCACAATGAGCAGTTCTTC,CASSLGAGTHNEQFF
-,TRBV20-1,-,11,TRBJ2-5,TGCAGTGCTACAATTTTAGAGACCCAGTACTTC,CSATILETQYF
few,TRBV20-1,-,14,TRBJ2-7,TGCAGTGCGCCCCCAGTCGCGGCCTACTACGAGCAGTACTTC,CSAPPVAAYYEQYF
once,TRBV4-3,-,13,TRBJ2-2,TGCGCCAGCAGCCAAGATGGGGCGGGGGAGCTGTTTTTT,CASSQDGAGELFF
-,TRBV7-9,-,11,TRBJ1-2,TGTGCCAGCAGCTTACCCTATGGCTACACCTTC,CASSLPYGYTF
few,TRBV7-2,-,14,TRBJ2-1,TGTGCCAGCAGCCCGGGAGCCTTAGACAATGAGCAGTTCTTC,CASSPGALDNEQFF
-,TRBV6-5,-,13,TRBJ2-3,TGTGCCAGCGGTGGACTATCCACAGATACGCAGTATTTT,CASGGLSTDTQYF
-,TRBV7-9,TRBD1,15,TRBJ2-7,TGTGCCAGCAGCGCCCGGACAGGGGGCGGGTACGAGCAGTACTTC,CASSARTGGGYEQYF
-,TRBV20-1,-,15,TRBJ2-3,TGCAGTGCTACCTCACTTGGCTCCCACACAGATACGCAGTATTTT,CSATSLGSHTDTQYF